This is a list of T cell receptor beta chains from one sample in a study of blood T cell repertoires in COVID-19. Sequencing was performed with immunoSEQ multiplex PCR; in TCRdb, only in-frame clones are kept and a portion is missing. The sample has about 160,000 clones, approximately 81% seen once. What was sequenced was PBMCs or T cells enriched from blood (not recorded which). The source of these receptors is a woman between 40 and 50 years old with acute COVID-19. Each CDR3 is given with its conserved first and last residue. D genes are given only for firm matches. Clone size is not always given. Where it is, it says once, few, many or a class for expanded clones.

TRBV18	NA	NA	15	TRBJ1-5	TGTGCCAGCTCACCAGGAGGGACCAGCAATCAGCCCCAGCATTTT	CASSPGGTSNQPQHF
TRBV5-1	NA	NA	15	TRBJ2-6	TGCGCCAGCAGCTTGGGCGGGAACTGGGGCAACGTCCTGACTTTC	CASSLGGNWGNVLTF
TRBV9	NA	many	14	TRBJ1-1	TGTGCCAGCAGCGCGGGCCGGGGGAGCACTGAAGCTTTCTTT	CASSAGRGSTEAFF
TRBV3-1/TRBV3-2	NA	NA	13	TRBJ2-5	TGTGCCAGCACTAGATCGAGGGCAGGGACCCAGTACTTC	CASTRSRAGTQYF
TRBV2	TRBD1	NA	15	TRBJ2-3	TGTGCCAGCAGCGGACAGGGGGCGAGCACAGATACGCAGTATTTT	CASSGQGASTDTQYF
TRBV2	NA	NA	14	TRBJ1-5	TGTGCCAGCAGTAACGGGGGAAGCAATCAGCCCCAGCATTTT	CASSNGGSNQPQHF
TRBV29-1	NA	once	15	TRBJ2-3	TGCAGCGTTGCTATTCGGGAGACGGGCACAGATACGCAGTATTTT	CSVAIRETGTDTQYF
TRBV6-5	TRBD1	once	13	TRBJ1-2	TGTGCCAGCAGTCTAGACAGGGGCTATGGCTACACCTTC	CASSLDRGYGYTF
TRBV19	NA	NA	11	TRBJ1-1	TGTGCCAGTAGTTTTGGACAAGAAGCTTTCTTT	CASSFGQEAFF
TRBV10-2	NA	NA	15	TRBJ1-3	TGCGCCAGCAGGGTCCAGGGGCTCTCTGGAAACACCATATATTTT	CASRVQGLSGNTIYF
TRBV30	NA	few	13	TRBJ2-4	TGTGCCTGGAGTGGCGGTAGCAAAAACATTCAGTACTTC	CAWSGGSKNIQYF
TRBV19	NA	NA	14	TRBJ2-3	TGTGCCAGTAGTATCGGGACTAGCACAGATACGCAGTATTTT	CASSIGTSTDTQYF
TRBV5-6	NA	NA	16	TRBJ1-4	TGTGCCAGCAGCTTGATGACAGACCCAACTAATGAAAAACTGTTTTTT	CASSLMTDPTNEKLFF
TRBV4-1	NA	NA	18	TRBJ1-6	TGCGCCAGCAGCCTTAGACTGACTCTGAGCTCCTATAATTCACCCCTCCACTTT	CASSLRLTLSSYNSPLHF